This is a list of T cell receptor beta chains from one sample in a study of T cell responses to AZD1222 COVID-19 vaccine. Repertoires were generated with immunoSEQ multiplex PCR, while TCRdb's copy carries only in-frame clones and drops some. Among some 200,000 clones, approximately 91% were seen once, and the ten largest hold roughly 0.99%. The material sequenced was peripheral blood, taken on day 0 of AZD1222 vaccination. These receptors all stem from an adult in good health. Both conserved end residues are part of each CDR3. The D gene is left open where the match is weak. Clone size is not always given. Where it is, it says once, few, many or a class for expanded clones.

TRBD2	TRBJ2-7	TRBV5-1	NA	CASREAGEVQNRNF	TGCGCCAGCCGGGAAGCGGGAGAGGTTCAAAACCGTAACTTC
NA	TRBJ1-2	TRBV6-4	NA	CASSDSGRDGLRNGYTF	TGTGCCAGCAGTGACTCCGGCAGGGACGGGCTTAGGAATGGCTACACCTTC
NA	TRBJ1-2	TRBV7-9	NA	CASRYGPGESGYTF	TGTGCCAGCAGGTACGGGCCGGGTGAGTCTGGCTACACCTTC
NA	TRBJ2-7	TRBV7-8	NA	CASSLALGARGEQYF	TGTGCCAGCAGCTTAGCGCTTGGGGCGCGAGGCGAGCAGTACTTC
NA	TRBJ2-2	TRBV19	NA	CASSIAARPPGELFF	TGTGCCAGTAGTATCGCGGCTAGACCACCCGGGGAGCTGTTTTTT
TRBD1	TRBJ2-5	TRBV14	once	CASSQDRGLETQYF	TGTGCCAGCAGCCAAGACAGGGGGTTGGAGACCCAGTACTTC
TRBD2	TRBJ2-4	TRBV18	NA	CASSPRTSGSVVDIQYF	TGTGCCAGCTCACCGAGGACTAGCGGGAGTGTGGTGGACATTCAGTACTTC
NA	TRBJ1-2	TRBV19	NA	CASSGAVTLYGYTF	TGTGCCAGTAGTGGGGCGGTTACACTTTATGGCTACACCTTC
NA	TRBJ2-7	TRBV29-1	few	CSVGWGDSGYEQYF	TGCAGCGTTGGCTGGGGGGACAGCGGCTACGAGCAGTACTTC
TRBD2	TRBJ2-3	TRBV29-1	NA	CSVVLAGNTDTQYF	TGCAGCGTTGTACTAGCGGGGAACACAGATACGCAGTATTTT
NA	TRBJ1-3	TRBV6-2/TRBV6-3	NA	CASSYPDTAGGNTIYF	TGTGCCAGCAGTTACCCGGACACCGCCGGCGGAAACACCATATATTTT
NA	TRBJ2-2	TRBV9	once	CASAYPRAGSPGELFF	TGTGCCAGCGCATACCCCCGGGCAGGGAGCCCCGGGGAGCTGTTTTTT
NA	TRBJ1-2	TRBV7-9	NA	CASSLARETYGYTF	TGTGCCAGCAGCTTAGCGAGGGAAACCTATGGCTACACCTTC
TRBD2	TRBJ2-5	TRBV7-8	NA	CASSSRPGLAGWETQYF	TGTGCCAGCAGCTCTCGACCGGGACTAGCGGGTTGGGAGACCCAGTACTTC
TRBD1	TRBJ2-7	TRBV13	NA	CASSATGTGTYEQYF	TGTGCCAGCAGCGCAACCGGGACAGGGACATACGAGCAGTACTTC
NA	TRBJ2-3	TRBV7-3	NA	CASSFRGGPQTSVTDTQYF	TGTGCCAGCAGCTTCAGGGGAGGGCCCCAGACTAGTGTCACAGATACGCAGTATTTT
TRBD2	TRBJ2-1	TRBV11-3	NA	CASSLRSSGYNEQFF	TGTGCCAGCAGCTTAAGGTCTAGCGGATACAATGAGCAGTTCTTC
TRBD1	TRBJ2-5	TRBV12-3/TRBV12-4	NA	CASSRQGTTQYF	TGTGCCAGCAGTAGACAGGGGACGACCCAGTACTTC
TRBD2	TRBJ2-3	TRBV2	NA	CASSEALAVTDTQYF	TGTGCCAGCAGTGAAGCCCTAGCGGTCACAGATACGCAGTATTTT
TRBD1	TRBJ2-6	TRBV24-1	NA	CATRAGTGNSGANVLTF	TGTGCCACCAGGGCCGGGACAGGGAACTCTGGGGCCAACGTCCTGACTTTC
TRBD1	TRBJ1-5	TRBV23-1	NA	CASIGGQDWQPQHF	TGCGCCAGCATCGGAGGACAGGATTGGCAGCCCCAGCATTTT
NA	TRBJ2-1	TRBV9	NA	CASSDRRGYNEQFF	TGTGCCAGCAGCGATAGAAGGGGCTACAATGAGCAGTTCTTC
TRBD1	TRBJ2-7	TRBV5-5	many	CASSTGPRQGPYEQYF	TGTGCCAGCAGCACGGGGCCCAGACAGGGCCCCTACGAGCAGTACTTC
NA	TRBJ1-4	TRBV2	NA	CASSDRTPYQMTNEKLFF	TGTGCCAGCAGTGACCGAACCCCATACCAGATGACAAATGAAAAACTGTTTTTT
TRBD2	TRBJ2-3	TRBV27	NA	CASSIIAGGTDTQYF	TGTGCCAGCAGTATCATAGCGGGGGGCACAGATACGCAGTATTTT
NA	TRBJ2-7	TRBV11-3	NA	CASSLGLPAGARYEQYF	TGTGCCAGCAGCTTAGGCCTCCCGGCAGGGGCCAGGTACGAGCAGTACTTC
TRBD1	TRBJ1-1	TRBV29-1	few	CSVVQGAGDAEAFF	TGCAGCGTTGTACAGGGGGCTGGAGATGCTGAAGCTTTCTTT